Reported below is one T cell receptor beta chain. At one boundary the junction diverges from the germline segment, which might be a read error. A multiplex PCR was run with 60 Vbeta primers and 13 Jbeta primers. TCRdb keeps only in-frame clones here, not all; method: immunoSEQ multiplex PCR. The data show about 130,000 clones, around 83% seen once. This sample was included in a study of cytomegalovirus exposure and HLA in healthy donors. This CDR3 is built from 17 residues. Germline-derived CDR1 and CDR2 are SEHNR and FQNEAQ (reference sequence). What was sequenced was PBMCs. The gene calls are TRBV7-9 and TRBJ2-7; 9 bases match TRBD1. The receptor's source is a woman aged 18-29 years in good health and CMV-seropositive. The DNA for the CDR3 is TGTTCCAGCAGCTCCTTGGCCGGGACAGGGATCTACTACGAGCAGTACTTC. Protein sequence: CSSSSLAGTGIYYEQYF.